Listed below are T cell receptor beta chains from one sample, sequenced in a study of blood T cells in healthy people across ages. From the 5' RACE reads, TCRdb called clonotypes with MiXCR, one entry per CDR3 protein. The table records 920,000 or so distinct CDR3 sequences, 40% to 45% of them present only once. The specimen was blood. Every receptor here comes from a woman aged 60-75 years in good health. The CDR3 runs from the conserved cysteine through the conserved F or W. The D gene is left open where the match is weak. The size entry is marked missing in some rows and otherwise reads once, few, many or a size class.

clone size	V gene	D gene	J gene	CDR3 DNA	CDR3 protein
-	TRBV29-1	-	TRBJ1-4	TGCAGCGTTCAGGACAGAAATGAAAAACTGTTTTTT	CSVQDRNEKLFF
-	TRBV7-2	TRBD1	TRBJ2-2	TGTGCCAGCAGGAAACAGGGGGCTGTCACCGGGGAGCTGTTTTTT	CASRKQGAVTGELFF
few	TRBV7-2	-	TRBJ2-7	TGTGCCAGCAGCTCCCCGGTGGGACGGGAGTACGAGCAGTACTTC	CASSSPVGREYEQYF
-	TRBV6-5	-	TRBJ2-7	TGTGCCAGCAGTTACTCGGGGGTCGAGCAGTACTTC	CASSYSGVEQYF
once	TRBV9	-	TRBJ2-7	TGTGCCAGCAGCGTAGACCCGGCTAGTGCGCTCGACGAGCAGTACTTC	CASSVDPASALDEQYF
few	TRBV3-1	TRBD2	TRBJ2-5	TGTGCCAGCAGCCAGACTAGCCTTCGAGGGGAGACCCAGTACTTC	CASSQTSLRGETQYF
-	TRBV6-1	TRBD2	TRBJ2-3	TGTGCCAGCAGTGAGTGGCGGGAGGGATTCACAGATACGCAGTATTTT	CASSEWREGFTDTQYF
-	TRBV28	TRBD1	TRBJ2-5	TGTGCCAGCAGTTTGGGGGGACAGGGGCCCGAGACCCAGTACTTC	CASSLGGQGPETQYF
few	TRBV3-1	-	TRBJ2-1	TGTGCCAGCGCCAAACCCACTCACAATGAGCAGTTCTTC	CASAKPTHNEQFF
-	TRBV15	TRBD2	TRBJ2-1	TGTGCCACCGGTGTAGCGGGAGCGTCCTACAATGAGCAGTTCTTC	CATGVAGASYNEQFF
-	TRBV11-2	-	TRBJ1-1	TGTGCCAGCAGCCCTTATTCGTGGAACACTGAAGCTTTCTTT	CASSPYSWNTEAFF
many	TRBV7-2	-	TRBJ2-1	TGTGCCAGCAGCTTAGCCGGGCTAGGCGGTAGAAATGAGCAGTTCTTC	CASSLAGLGGRNEQFF
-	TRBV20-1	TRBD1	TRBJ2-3	TGCAGTGCTAGAAATATTGCGGGACAGGGTCAGTCAGATACGCAGTATTTT	CSARNIAGQGQSDTQYF
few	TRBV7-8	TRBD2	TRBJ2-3	TGTGCCAGCAGACGGAGCGGGAGCGGCACAGATACGCAGTATTTT	CASRRSGSGTDTQYF